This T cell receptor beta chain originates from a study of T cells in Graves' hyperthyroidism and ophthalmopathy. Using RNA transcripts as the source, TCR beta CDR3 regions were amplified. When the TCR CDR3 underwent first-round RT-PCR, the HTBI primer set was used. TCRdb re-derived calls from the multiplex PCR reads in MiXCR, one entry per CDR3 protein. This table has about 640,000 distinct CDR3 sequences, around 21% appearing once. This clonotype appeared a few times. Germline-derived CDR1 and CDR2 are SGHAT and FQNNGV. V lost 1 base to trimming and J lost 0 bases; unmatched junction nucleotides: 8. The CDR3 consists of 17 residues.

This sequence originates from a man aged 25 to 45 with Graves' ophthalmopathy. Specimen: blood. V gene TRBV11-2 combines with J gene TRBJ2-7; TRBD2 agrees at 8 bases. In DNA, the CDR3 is TGTGCCAGCAGCTTAGCACCTAGCGGGTACCTCTCCTACGAGCAGTACTTC. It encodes CASSLAPSGYLSYEQYF.